The next 19 T cell receptor beta chains were all read from a single sample in a study of CD8 T cells in Susac syndrome. RNA amounts of about 0.45 to 1 ug underwent reverse transcription with random hexamers. TCRdb independently ran MiXCR on the immunoSEQ multiplex PCR reads; one entry per CDR3 protein. The sample holds around 130,000 distinct CDR3 sequences, under 95% seen once. Sequencing was carried out using CD8+ T cells from PBMCs. The receptor source for this set is a human donor with multiple sclerosis.

CDR3 amino acids: CASSTGYERTTDTQYF. The CDR3 DNA is TGTGCCAGCAGTACCGGCTACGAGCGAACCACAGATACGCAGTATTTT. V gene TRBV6-2 or TRBV6-3 combines with J gene TRBJ2-3; D not certain. This CDR3 region has 16 residues. Germline V CDR1 and CDR2: MNHEY, SVGEGT. The ends were cut back, 5 bases at V and 2 bases at J, with 17 bases in the middle.

The chain links TRBV20-1 to TRBJ2-5, with a tentative D call TRBD1 (7 bases). The CDR3 runs to 18 residues. Trimming shortened V by 1 base and J by 2 bases, and 23 bases separated the two germline ends. Germline loops: CDR1 DFQATT, CDR2 SNEGSKA (reference sequence). The CDR3 coding sequence is TGCAGTGCTAGAGCCGGAGGGGGCGACATAGGTCCACAAGAGACCCAGTACTTC. Protein sequence: CSARAGGGDIGPQETQYF.

This clonotype appeared once. CDR3 sequence (DNA): TGCAGTGCTAGGCCTAGCGGGAGGTTCTACAATGAGCAGTTCTTC. It specifies CSARPSGRFYNEQFF. The rearrangement uses TRBV20-1 and TRBJ2-1; 11 bases match TRBD2. Germline-derived CDR1 and CDR2 are DFQATT and SNEGSKA (reference sequence). The CDR3 covers 15 residues. The junction had 4 bases not matched to a gene; V was cut back by 3 bases and J by 3 bases.

Concerning this clonotype itself: The junction departs from germline at one end; a sequencing error may be responsible. V gene TRBV4-1 combines with J gene TRBJ2-7; D not certain. The CDR3 length is 13 residues. Looked up from germline, CDR1 is MGHRA and CDR2 is YSYEKL. CDR3 amino acids: CASSEDKTYEQYF. The CDR3 DNA reads TGCGCCAGCAGCGAAGACAAAACCTACGAGCAGTACTTC.

CDR3 loop: CASSLYPAGRGSYEQYF. The DNA of the CDR3 is TGTGCCAGCAGCTTGTACCCCGCGGGGCGGGGCTCCTACGAGCAGTACTTC. J is TRBJ2-7 and V is TRBV5-4, with D maybe TRBD2 (6 bases). The germline V and J ends were trimmed by 1 base and 0 bases, with 17 bases remaining between them. CDR1 SGHNT and CDR2 YYREEE come from the germline V gene (reference sequence). The length of the CDR3 is 17 residues.

This chain uses TRBV12-3 or TRBV12-4 with TRBJ1-5; possible D gene TRBD1, 5 bases. V was shortened by 4 bases and J by 5 bases, with 12 bases between the two germline ends. The CDR3 contains 14 residues. The DNA of the CDR3 is TGTGCCAGCAGTTGGGGGTCTAGGTATCAGCCCCAGCATTTT. Encoded protein: CASSWGSRYQPQHF.

The V call is TRBV5-6, the J call TRBJ1-5; D gene unclear. Trimming pared 0 bases from V and 0 bases from J, leaving 7 bases between. CDR3 size: 15 residues. Germline values: CDR1 SGHDT, CDR2 YYEEEE. CDR3 DNA sequence: TGTGCCAGCAGCTTGGGAGAGAGTAGCAATCAGCCCCAGCATTTT. Its protein is CASSLGESSNQPQHF.

The rearrangement links TRBV30 to TRBJ2-1; 9 positions match TRBD2. J gave up 8 bases and V 4 bases, and 9 bases lay outside the gene matches. This CDR3 has 14 amino acids. The germline gives CDR1 GTSNPN, CDR2 SVGIG (reference sequence). The CDR3 nucleotides are TGTGCCTGGAATGAGGGGGTAGCGGGAGATGAGCAGTTCTTC. Its protein is CAWNEGVAGDEQFF.

The chain carries TRBV27 and TRBJ1-1; 9 bases fit TRBD1. Per the germline V gene, CDR1 is MNHEY and CDR2 is SMNVEV (reference sequence). The CDR3 sequence is 18 residues long. The ends lost 7 bases at V and 1 base at J; junction bases unmatched: 16. DNA for the CDR3: TGTGCCAGCAACTGTGGGACAGGGCTTTTTTGGAAGAACACTGAAGCTTTCTTT. Protein: CASNCGTGLFWKNTEAFF.

This sequence joins TRBV27 and TRBJ1-2; D possibly corresponds to TRBD1 (6 bases). The CDR3 covers 13 residues. The V gene lost 4 bases and the J gene lost 7 bases, with 13 bases spanning the gap. Germline values: CDR1 MNHEY, CDR2 SMNVEV (reference sequence). CDR3 DNA sequence: TGTGCCAGCAGTTCTCTACAGGGTGGTGGCTACACCTTC. It encodes CASSSLQGGGYTF.

The chain recombines TRBV24-1 with TRBJ2-3, with D uncertain. The CDR3 has 15 residues. CDR1 is KGHDR, CDR2 SFDVKD, per germline. V dropped 3 bases and J dropped 5 bases, with 14 bases sitting between them. CDR3 DNA sequence: TGTGCCACCAGTGATGCCACCGAATACCTAGATACGCAGTATTTT. As protein: CATSDATEYLDTQYF.

The table lists this clonotype with a count of one. The genes are TRBV4-1 and TRBJ2-7; no definite D call. Germline assignment: CDR1 MGHRA and CDR2 YSYEKL. The CDR3 covers 12 residues. The germline V and J ends were trimmed by 1 base and 4 bases, with 5 bases remaining between them. For the CDR3, the DNA is TGCGCCAGCAGCCAAGTTGGGTACGAGCAGTACTTC. Translating gives CASSQVGYEQYF.

This clonotype turned up a few times. This chain connects TRBV24-1 to TRBJ2-1; 8 positions agree with TRBD2. Germline V gives CDR1 KGHDR, CDR2 SFDVKD. V was clipped by 4 bases and J by 9 bases; unmatched bases: 4. This CDR3 has 13 amino acids. The CDR3 bases are TGTGCCACCAGTGAAACTCTAGCGGGTGAGCAGTTCTTC. Translating gives CATSETLAGEQFF.

This clonotype appeared a single time. The chain employs TRBV27 and TRBJ2-1; D could derive from TRBD1 or TRBD2 (6 bases each). This CDR3 contains 14 residues. V was trimmed by 2 bases and J by 7 bases, leaving 12 bases between them. Germline loops: CDR1 MNHEY, CDR2 SMNVEV (reference sequence). CDR3 residues: CASSLAGGWNEQFF. CDR3 DNA sequence: TGTGCCAGCAGTTTAGCCGGGGGCTGGAATGAGCAGTTCTTC.

This sequence joins TRBV28 and TRBJ1-6; weak D call: TRBD1 (5 bases). V shed 8 bases and J shed 6 bases, with 23 bases lying between them. This CDR3 is built from 17 residues. Looked up from germline, CDR1 is MDHEN and CDR2 is SYDVKM. In DNA form, the CDR3 reads TGTGCCAGCGTAGGGTTAGGGACGGTTAAGGGTAATTCACCCCTCCACTTT. Translation gives CASVGLGTVKGNSPLHF.

The rearrangement links TRBV12-3 or TRBV12-4 to TRBJ2-2; D not certain. The CDR3 runs to 13 residues. The V end lost 4 bases, the J end lost 12 bases, and 15 bases lay between the germline ends. In DNA, the CDR3 is TGTGCCAGCAGTTCCAAGGACCGGGCTCAGCTGTTTTTT. Its translation is CASSSKDRAQLFF.

The V gene is TRBV6-6, the J gene TRBJ2-7, with D perhaps matching TRBD1 (6 bases). The CDR3 contains 14 residues. The germline V gene has CDR1 MNHNY and CDR2 SVGAGI (reference sequence). V lost 0 bases, J lost 3 bases, and 9 bases lay in between. The chain's CDR3 is CASSYSGQSYEQYF. The CDR3 DNA sequence: TGTGCCAGCAGTTACTCAGGACAGAGCTACGAGCAGTACTTC.

The CDR3 nucleotides read TGTGCCAGCAGACCGAGCACCGGGGAGCTGTTTTTT. Translation: CASRPSTGELFF. This chain connects TRBV7-8 to TRBJ2-2, with unresolved D. Trimming stripped 6 bases from V and 4 bases from J, with 6 bases between. The CDR3 totals 12 residues. CDR1 SGHVS and CDR2 FQNEAQ come from the germline V gene.

The chain recombines TRBV7-9 with TRBJ2-7; 11 bases match TRBD2. The CDR3 contains 19 residues. Unmatched junction bases numbered 19, after V lost 5 bases and J lost 4 bases. Germline V lookup: CDR1 SEHNR, CDR2 FQNEAQ (reference sequence). CDR3 sequence (DNA): TGTGCCAGCAGCACCTTAGCGGGAGGGGGCCCCGATCGGGAGTACGAGCAGTACTTC. Residues: CASSTLAGGGPDREYEQYF.